This T cell receptor beta chain comes out of a study of identical twins. Overall study findings and caveats: Excess twin sharing in beta out-of-frame sequences was weaker.

Remarks on this clonotype: No antigen is known for it.

This CDR3 is 14 amino acids long. CDR1 is SEHNR, CDR2 FQNEAQ, per germline (reference sequence). The J segment lost 1 base and the V segment lost 8 bases, leaving 0 bases of the junction unmatched. A universal primer binding site was introduced by template switching. The final cDNA contained unique molecular identifiers. TCRdb recomputed calls from the 5' RACE reads with MiXCR, one row per CDR3 protein. The table has 540,000 or so distinct CDR3 sequences, about 22% seen once. This same sample was also taken into another study, of yellow fever vaccine responses in identical twins. Per that study: The T cell response to vaccination in identical twins was reportedly partly convergent and partly personalized.

V usage is TRBV7-9 and J usage is TRBJ2-1; TRBD2 matches 12 bases. Sequenced: CD4+ T cells sorted from blood. The source is a woman younger than 35 in good health. This CDR3 reads CASLAGGSYNEQFF. The CDR3 nucleotides read TGTGCCAGCCTAGCGGGGGGGTCCTACAATGAGCAGTTCTTC.